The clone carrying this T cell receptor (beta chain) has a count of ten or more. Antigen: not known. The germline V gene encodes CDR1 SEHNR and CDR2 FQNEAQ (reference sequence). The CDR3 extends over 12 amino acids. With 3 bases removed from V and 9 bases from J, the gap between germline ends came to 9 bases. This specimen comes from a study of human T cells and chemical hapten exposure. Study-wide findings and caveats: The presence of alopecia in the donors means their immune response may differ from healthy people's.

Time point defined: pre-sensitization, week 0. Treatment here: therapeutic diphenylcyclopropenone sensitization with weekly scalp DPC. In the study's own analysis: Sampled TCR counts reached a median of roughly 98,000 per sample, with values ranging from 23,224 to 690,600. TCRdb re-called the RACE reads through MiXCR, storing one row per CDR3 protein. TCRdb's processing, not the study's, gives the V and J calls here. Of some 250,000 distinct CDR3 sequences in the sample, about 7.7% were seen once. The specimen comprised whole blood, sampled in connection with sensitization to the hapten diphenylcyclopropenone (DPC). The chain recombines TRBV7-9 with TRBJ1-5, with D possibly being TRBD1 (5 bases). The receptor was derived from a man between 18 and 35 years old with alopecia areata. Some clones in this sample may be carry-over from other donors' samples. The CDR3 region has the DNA TGTGCCAGCAGCTTGGGGGGTGGGCCCCAGCATTTT. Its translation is CASSLGGGPQHF.